Below, 19 T cell receptor beta chains from the same sample are listed, as sequenced in a study of T cells in Graves' hyperthyroidism and ophthalmopathy. From RNA transcripts, TCR beta CDR3 regions were amplified. The primer set for the first-round RT-PCR of the TCR CDR3 was HTBI. MiXCR was run by TCRdb on the multiplex PCR reads, yielding one entry per CDR3 protein. The table has a few hundred thousand distinct CDR3 sequences, roughly 46% seen once. The material sequenced was peripheral blood or thyroid tissue (not recorded which). These receptors all stem from a woman younger than 30 with Graves' hyperthyroidism.

This clonotype has more than one count but fewer than ten. This chain links TRBV10-3 with TRBJ2-7; 7 bases are shared with TRBD2. CDR3 length: 13 amino acids. Trimming removed 0 bases from V and 4 bases from J; junction bases left unmatched: 0. In germline, CDR1 is ENHRY, CDR2 SYGVKD. The CDR3 DNA reads as TGTGCCATCAGTGAGTCCGGGGGGTACGAGCAGTACTTC. Residues: CAISESGGYEQYF.

The table lists this clonotype with many counts. At one boundary the junction diverges from the germline segment, which might be a read error. The chain recombines TRBV19 with TRBJ1-2, with D uncertain. Germline V lookup: CDR1 LNHDA, CDR2 SQIVND (reference sequence). The CDR3 sequence is 12 residues long. The CDR3, as DNA: TGTGCCAGTAGTATCGCGACTGAGGGCTCCACCTTC. Translated: CASSIATEGSTF.

The table lists this clonotype with many counts. This chain joins TRBV7-3 and TRBJ2-7; TRBD2 matches 9 bases. The junction had 6 bases not matched to a gene; V was cut back by 1 base and J by 2 bases. This CDR3 spans 16 amino acids. The V gene's germline CDR1 is SGHTA and CDR2 FQGTGA. The DNA for the CDR3 is TGTGCCAGCAGCTTAAGCCCCGCGGGAGGGCCCTACGAGCAGTACTTC. Translation gives CASSLSPAGGPYEQYF.

V and J are TRBV4-2 and TRBJ1-3; weak D call: TRBD1 (6 bases). The CDR3 contains 17 residues. Germline loops: CDR1 LGHNA, CDR2 YNFKEQ. Trimming pared 1 base from V and 0 bases from J, leaving 13 bases between. The CDR3: CASSQVGGADSGNTIYF. The CDR3 DNA reads as TGTGCCAGCAGCCAAGTCGGGGGCGCTGACTCTGGAAACACCATATATTTT.

This rearrangement joins TRBV29-1 to TRBJ1-6, with 8 bases that match TRBD1. The V segment lost 6 bases and the J segment 10 bases; nucleotides outside the gene matches: 5. The length of the CDR3 is 12 residues. CDR1 and CDR2 from the germline V gene are SQVTM and ANQGSEA. CDR3 nucleotide sequence: TGCAGCGTCCTGGGACAGGCCTCACCCCTCCACTTT. It encodes CSVLGQASPLHF.

This clonotype was seen many times. The V and J genes are TRBV10-3 and TRBJ1-6, with D possibly being TRBD1 (5 bases). This CDR3 is 16 amino acids long. The germline V gene encodes CDR1 ENHRY and CDR2 SYGVKD. V lost 6 bases, J lost 0 bases, and 12 bases lay in between. CDR3 bases: TGTGCCATCAGACAGGTCGGAGGCTCCTATAATTCACCCCTCCACTTT. Its translation is CAIRQVGGSYNSPLHF.

The sample holds many counts of this clonotype. The rearrangement links TRBV7-9 to TRBJ2-7; no reliable D call. The germline V and J ends were trimmed by 0 bases and 5 bases, with 17 bases remaining between them. Per germline, CDR1 SEHNR and CDR2 FQNEAQ (reference sequence). This CDR3 is 16 amino acids long. The CDR3 region is CASSLAIPRRADEQYF. The CDR3, as DNA: TGTGCCAGCAGCTTAGCCATCCCCCGCCGGGCCGACGAGCAGTACTTC. Variable domain in full (rest from reference TRBV7-9 and TRBJ2-7): DTGVSQNPRHKITKRGQNVTFRCDPISEHNRLYWYRQTLGQGPEFLTYFQNEAQLEKSRLLSDRFSAERPKGSFSTLEIQRTEQGDSAMYLCASSLAIPRRADEQYFGPGTRLTVT.

Only one count was recorded for this clonotype. The V and J genes are TRBV29-1 and TRBJ1-1, with D possibly being TRBD1 (5 bases). V dropped 5 bases and J dropped 11 bases, with 24 bases sitting between them. This CDR3 has 14 amino acids. Germline CDR1 reads SQVTM; CDR2 reads ANQGSEA. CDR3 protein: CSVSGGGRGSGAFF. Written as DNA, the CDR3 is TGCAGCGTTAGTGGTGGCGGGAGAGGTTCAGGGGCTTTCTTT.

V gene TRBV5-1 combines with J gene TRBJ2-7; no clear D. With 0 bases removed from V and 0 bases from J, the gap between germline ends came to 13 bases. CDR3 length: 16 residues. CDR1 and CDR2 (germline): SGHRS, YFSETQ. As DNA, the CDR3 is TGCGCCAGCAGCTTGGTTACACCCCCGAGCTCCTACGAGCAGTACTTC. Translating gives CASSLVTPPSSYEQYF. Using reference TRBV5-1 and TRBJ2-7 for the parts outside the CDR3, the full variable domain is KAGVTQTPRYLIKTRGQQVTLSCSPISGHRSVSWYQQTPGQGLQFLFEYFSETQRNKGNFPGRFSGRQFSNSRSEMNVSTLELGDSALYLCASSLVTPPSSYEQYFGPGTRLTVT.

In regard to this clonotype: A read error may be the cause here, since a much bigger clone is one base away. This sequence joins TRBV5-4 and TRBJ2-5; TRBD2 matches at 12 bases. Germline V CDR1 and CDR2: SGHNT, YYREEE (reference sequence). Trimming at V came to 7 bases and at J to 7 bases, leaving 14 bases not matched to a gene. The CDR3 is 16 residues long. The CDR3 protein is CASGSSPSGRGVTQYF. DNA for the CDR3: TGTGCCAGCGGTTCCTCGCCTAGCGGGAGGGGAGTGACCCAGTACTTC. Supplemented by reference TRBV5-4 and TRBJ2-5, the full variable domain reads ETGVTQSPTHLIKTRGQQVTLRCSSQSGHNTVSWYQQALGQGPQFIFQYYREEENGRGNFPPRFSGLQFPNYSSELNVNALELDDSALYLCASGSSPSGRGVTQYFGPGTRLLVL.

This clonotype has at least ten counts. V and J are TRBV5-1 and TRBJ2-7; no clear D gene. Germline CDR1 is SGHRS and CDR2 is YFSETQ. The V end was cut by 1 base, the J end by 3 bases, with 8 bases between. The CDR3 runs 13 residues. In DNA, the CDR3 is TGCGCCAGCAGCTTGATAGTCGGCTACGAGCAGTACTTC. Its translation: CASSLIVGYEQYF.

This clonotype was detected only a few times. This chain links TRBV6-5 with TRBJ1-5; 12 bases match TRBD1. CDR1 is MNHEY and CDR2 is SVGAGI in the germline V gene. The CDR3 contains 17 residues. V trimming: 6 bases; J trimming: 3 bases; junction bases outside the gene matches: 9. CDR3 DNA sequence: TGTGCCAGCAGGATCGGGACAGGGGGCGCGAACAATCAGCCCCAGCATTTT. Translating it yields CASRIGTGGANNQPQHF.

There are many counts of this clonotype. The V call is TRBV4-3, the J call TRBJ2-7; 7 bases are shared with TRBD2. The CDR3 consists of 16 residues. V was clipped by 0 bases and J by 0 bases; unmatched bases: 5. Germline V gene lookup returns CDR1 LGHNA and CDR2 YSLEER. For the CDR3, the DNA is TGCGCCAGCAGCCAAGACGGGGGGTCGGGCTCCTACGAGCAGTACTTC. It yields the protein CASSQDGGSGSYEQYF.

The V call is TRBV2, the J call TRBJ1-1, with TRBD1 identical over 7 bases. J lost 6 bases, V lost 6 bases, and 7 bases had no gene match. The CDR3 is 13 amino acids. CDR1 and CDR2 from the germline V gene are SNHLY and FYNNEI. The CDR3 nucleotides read TGTGCCAGCAGGACGACAGGGCCGTCTGAAGCTTTCTTT. It yields the protein CASRTTGPSEAFF.

As for this clonotype: Given a much more abundant clone one base away, this may be a read error. The J gene is TRBJ1-3, the V gene TRBV5-1; D not certain. V lost 0 bases and J lost 3, with 10 bases in between. Germline V gene lookup returns CDR1 SGHRS and CDR2 YFSETQ. The CDR3 has 15 residues. For the CDR3, the DNA is TGCGCCAGCAGCTTGGAAAGGGAGCTTGGAAACACCATATATTTT. This encodes CASSLERELGNTIYF. The whole variable domain, filled in from reference TRBV5-1 and TRBJ1-3, reads KAGVTQTPRYLIKTRGQQVTLSCSPISGHRSVSWYQQTPGQGLQFLFEYFSETQRNKGNFPGRFSGRQFSNSRSEMNVSTLELGDSALYLCASSLERELGNTIYFGEGSWLTVV.

The V call is TRBV30, the J call TRBJ1-1; a weak D match, TRBD1 (6 bases). The ends were cut back, 3 bases at V and 5 bases at J, with 16 bases in the middle. This CDR3 contains 14 residues. Per the germline V gene, CDR1 is GTSNPN and CDR2 is SVGIG (reference sequence). The CDR3 sequence: CAWSLLDSGTEAFF. Written as DNA, the CDR3 is TGTGCCTGGAGCCTTCTGGACAGCGGGACTGAAGCTTTCTTT.

A note on this clonotype: A much more abundant neighbour one base away suggests this may be a read error. The V gene is TRBV2, the J gene TRBJ2-5, with D perhaps TRBD2 (5 bases). V was trimmed by 0 bases and J by 3 bases, leaving 5 bases between them. The germline gives CDR1 SNHLY, CDR2 FYNNEI. The CDR3 has 13 residues. The CDR3 region has the DNA TGTGCCAGCAGTGAAGCGAGGGAAGAGACCCAGTACTTC. Translation: CASSEAREETQYF.

This clonotype was seen a handful of times. V gene TRBV19 combines with J gene TRBJ2-6; D unresolved. The V gene's germline CDR1 is LNHDA and CDR2 SQIVND (reference sequence). The CDR3 runs to 18 residues. The V end was cut by 2 bases, the J end by 0 bases, with 14 bases between. Written as DNA, the CDR3 is TGTGCCAGTAGTATAAGGGCTGTGGGGTTCTCTGGGGCCAACGTCCTGACTTTC. Translation gives CASSIRAVGFSGANVLTF.

This chain connects TRBV12-3 or TRBV12-4 to TRBJ2-1, with D perhaps TRBD1 or TRBD2 (5 bases each). Trimming pared 5 bases from V and 15 bases from J, leaving 14 bases between. The CDR3 consists of 11 residues. In DNA, the CDR3 is TGTGCCAGCAGTGGCGTGGGACCCCTGTTCTTC. Protein sequence: CASSGVGPLFF.